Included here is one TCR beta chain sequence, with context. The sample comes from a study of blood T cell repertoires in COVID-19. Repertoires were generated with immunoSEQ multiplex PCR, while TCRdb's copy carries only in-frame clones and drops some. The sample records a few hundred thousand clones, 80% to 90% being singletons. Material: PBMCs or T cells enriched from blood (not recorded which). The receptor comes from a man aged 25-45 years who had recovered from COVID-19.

CDR3 bases: TGTGCCAGCAGCCGGGTAGGGACAGGCTATAATCGCTACACCTTC. Residues: CASSRVGTGYNRYTF. The chain is built from TRBV7-9 and TRBJ1-2; the match to TRBD1 covers 8 bases. V lost 5 bases, J lost 9 bases, and 14 bases stayed unmatched. The germline gives CDR1 SEHNR, CDR2 FQNEAQ (reference sequence). CDR3 length: 15 residues.